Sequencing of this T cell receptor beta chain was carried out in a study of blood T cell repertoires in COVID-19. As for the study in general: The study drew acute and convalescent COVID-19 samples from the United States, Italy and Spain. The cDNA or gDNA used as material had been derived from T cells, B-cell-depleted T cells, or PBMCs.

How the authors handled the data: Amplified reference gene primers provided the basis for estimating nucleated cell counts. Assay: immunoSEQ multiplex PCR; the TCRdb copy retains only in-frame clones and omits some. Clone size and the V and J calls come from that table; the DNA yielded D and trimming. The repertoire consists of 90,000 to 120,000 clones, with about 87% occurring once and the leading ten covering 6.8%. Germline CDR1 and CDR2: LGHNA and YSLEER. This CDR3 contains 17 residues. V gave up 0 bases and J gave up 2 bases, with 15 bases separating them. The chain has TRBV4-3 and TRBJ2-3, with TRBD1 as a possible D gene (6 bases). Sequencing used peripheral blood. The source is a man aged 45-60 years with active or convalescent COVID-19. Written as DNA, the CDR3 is TGCGCCAGCAGCCAAGATGGGGCCGGGACACACACAGATACGCAGTATTTT. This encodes CASSQDGAGTHTDTQYF.